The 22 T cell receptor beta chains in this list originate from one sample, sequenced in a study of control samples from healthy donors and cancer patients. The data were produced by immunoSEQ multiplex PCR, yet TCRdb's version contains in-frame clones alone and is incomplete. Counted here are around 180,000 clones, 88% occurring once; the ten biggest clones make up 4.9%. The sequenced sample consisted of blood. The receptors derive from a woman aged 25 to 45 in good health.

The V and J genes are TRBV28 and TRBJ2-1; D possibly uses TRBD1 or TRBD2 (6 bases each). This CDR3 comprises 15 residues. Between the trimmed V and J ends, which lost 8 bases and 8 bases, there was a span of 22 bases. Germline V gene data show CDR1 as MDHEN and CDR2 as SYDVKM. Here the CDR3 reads CASLERRVGGDEQFF. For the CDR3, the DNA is TGTGCCAGCCTCGAACGGAGGGTTGGGGGCGATGAGCAGTTCTTC.

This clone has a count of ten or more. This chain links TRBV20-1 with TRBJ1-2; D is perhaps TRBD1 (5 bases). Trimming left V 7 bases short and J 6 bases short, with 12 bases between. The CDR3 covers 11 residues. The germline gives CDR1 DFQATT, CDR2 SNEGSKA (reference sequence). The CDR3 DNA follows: TGCAGTGTTCGCAGGGCCAATGGCTACACCTTC. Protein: CSVRRANGYTF.

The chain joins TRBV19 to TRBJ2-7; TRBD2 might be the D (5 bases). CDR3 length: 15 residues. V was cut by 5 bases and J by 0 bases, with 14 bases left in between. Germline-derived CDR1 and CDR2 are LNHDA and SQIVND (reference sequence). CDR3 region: CASSLEPGSSYEQYF. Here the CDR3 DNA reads TGTGCCAGTAGTCTCGAACCGGGATCCTCCTACGAGCAGTACTTC.

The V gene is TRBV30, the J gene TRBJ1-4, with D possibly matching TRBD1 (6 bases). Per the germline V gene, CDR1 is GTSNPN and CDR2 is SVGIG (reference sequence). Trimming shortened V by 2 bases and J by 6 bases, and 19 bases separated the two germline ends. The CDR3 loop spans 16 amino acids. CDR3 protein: CAWSWGGARVHEKLFF. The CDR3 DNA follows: TGTGCCTGGAGTTGGGGGGGGGCGCGAGTACATGAAAAACTGTTTTTT.

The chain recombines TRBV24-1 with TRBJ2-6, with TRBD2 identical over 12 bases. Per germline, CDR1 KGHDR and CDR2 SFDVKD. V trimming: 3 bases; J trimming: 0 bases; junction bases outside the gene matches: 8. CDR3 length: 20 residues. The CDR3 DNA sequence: TGTGCCACCAGTGATCACAGCGTGACTAGCGGGAGCTCTGGGGCCAACGTCCTGACTTTC. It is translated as CATSDHSVTSGSSGANVLTF.

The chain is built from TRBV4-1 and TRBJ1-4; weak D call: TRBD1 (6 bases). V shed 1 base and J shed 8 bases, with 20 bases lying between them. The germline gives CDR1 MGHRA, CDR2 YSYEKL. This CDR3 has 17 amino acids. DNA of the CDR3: TGCGCCAGCAGCCAAGGGATAGGTCGGCAGGGGCAGGAAAAACTGTTTTTT. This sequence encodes CASSQGIGRQGQEKLFF.

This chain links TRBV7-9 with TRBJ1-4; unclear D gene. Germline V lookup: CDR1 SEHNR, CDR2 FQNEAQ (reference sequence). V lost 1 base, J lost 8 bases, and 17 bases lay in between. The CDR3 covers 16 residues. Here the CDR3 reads CASSLVTFANSEKLFF. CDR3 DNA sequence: TGTGCCAGCAGCTTAGTCACATTTGCCAATTCCGAAAAACTGTTTTTT. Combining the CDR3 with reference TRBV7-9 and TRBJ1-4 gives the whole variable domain DTGVSQNPRHKITKRGQNVTFRCDPISEHNRLYWYRQTLGQGPEFLTYFQNEAQLEKSRLLSDRFSAERPKGSFSTLEIQRTEQGDSAMYLCASSLVTFANSEKLFFGSGTQLSVL.

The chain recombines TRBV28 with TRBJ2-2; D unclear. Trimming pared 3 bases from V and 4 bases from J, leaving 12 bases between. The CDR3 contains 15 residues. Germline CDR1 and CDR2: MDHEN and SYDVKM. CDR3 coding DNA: TGTGCCAGCAGTTTGAACCAACGGATCACCGGGGAGCTGTTTTTT. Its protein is CASSLNQRITGELFF.

Here the CDR3 DNA reads TGTGCCAGCAGTGATCGTTTCCTGGGGCGCGAAAAACTGTTTTTT. This gives the protein CASSDRFLGREKLFF. The rearrangement joins TRBV6-1 to TRBJ1-4; maybe TRBD1 (5 bases). The germline V and J ends were trimmed by 3 bases and 8 bases, with 16 bases remaining between them. The length of the CDR3 is 15 residues. The germline CDR1 and CDR2 sequences are MNHNS and SASEGT.

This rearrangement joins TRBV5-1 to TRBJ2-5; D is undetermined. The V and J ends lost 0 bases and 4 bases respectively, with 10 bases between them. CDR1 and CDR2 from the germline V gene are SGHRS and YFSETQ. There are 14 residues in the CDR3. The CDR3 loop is CASSLGAELETQYF. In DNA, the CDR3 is TGCGCCAGCAGCTTGGGAGCCGAGTTAGAGACCCAGTACTTC.

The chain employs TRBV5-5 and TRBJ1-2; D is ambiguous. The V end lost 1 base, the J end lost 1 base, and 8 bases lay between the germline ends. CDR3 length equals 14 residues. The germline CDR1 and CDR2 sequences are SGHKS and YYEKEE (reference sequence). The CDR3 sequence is CASSLSGSNYGYTF. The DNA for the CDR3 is TGTGCCAGCAGCTTGTCGGGAAGTAACTATGGCTACACCTTC.

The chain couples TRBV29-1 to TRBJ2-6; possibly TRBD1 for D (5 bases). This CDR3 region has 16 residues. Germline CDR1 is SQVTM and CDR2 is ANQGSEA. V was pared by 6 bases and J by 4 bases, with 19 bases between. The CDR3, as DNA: TGCAGCGTCGGGTGGAAAGGGGCGAGGGGGGCCAACGTCCTGACTTTC. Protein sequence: CSVGWKGARGANVLTF.

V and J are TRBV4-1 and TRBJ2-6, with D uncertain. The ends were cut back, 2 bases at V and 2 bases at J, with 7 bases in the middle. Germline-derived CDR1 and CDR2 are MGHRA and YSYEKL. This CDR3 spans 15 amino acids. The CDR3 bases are TGCGCCAGCAGCCAAAAGGGCGCTGGGGCCAACGTCCTGACTTTC. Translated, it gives CASSQKGAGANVLTF.

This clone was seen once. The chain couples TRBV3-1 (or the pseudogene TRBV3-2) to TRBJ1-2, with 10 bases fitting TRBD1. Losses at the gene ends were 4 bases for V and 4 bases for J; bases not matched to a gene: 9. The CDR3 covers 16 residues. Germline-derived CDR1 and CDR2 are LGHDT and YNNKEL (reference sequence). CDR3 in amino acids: CASSPHDRGPSYGYTF. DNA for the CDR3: TGTGCCAGCAGCCCTCACGACAGGGGGCCTAGCTATGGCTACACCTTC.

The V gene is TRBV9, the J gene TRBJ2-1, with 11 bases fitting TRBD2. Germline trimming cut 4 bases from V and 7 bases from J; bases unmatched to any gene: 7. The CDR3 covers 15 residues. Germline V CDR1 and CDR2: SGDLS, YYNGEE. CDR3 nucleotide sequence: TGTGCCAGCAGCCCACTAGCGGGAGCGGTAAATGAGCAGTTCTTC. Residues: CASSPLAGAVNEQFF.

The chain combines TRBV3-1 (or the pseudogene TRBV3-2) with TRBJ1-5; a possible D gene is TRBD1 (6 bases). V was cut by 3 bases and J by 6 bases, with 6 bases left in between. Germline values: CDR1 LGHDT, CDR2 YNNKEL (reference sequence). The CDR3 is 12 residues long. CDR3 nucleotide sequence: TGTGCCAGCAGCCACAGGGGTCAGCCCCAGCATTTT. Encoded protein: CASSHRGQPQHF.

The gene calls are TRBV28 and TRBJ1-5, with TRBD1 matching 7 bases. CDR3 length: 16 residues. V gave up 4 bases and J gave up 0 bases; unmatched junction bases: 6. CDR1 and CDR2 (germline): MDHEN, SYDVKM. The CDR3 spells CASSSLQGFSNQPQHF. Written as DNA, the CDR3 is TGTGCCAGCAGTTCCCTACAGGGGTTTAGCAATCAGCCCCAGCATTTT.

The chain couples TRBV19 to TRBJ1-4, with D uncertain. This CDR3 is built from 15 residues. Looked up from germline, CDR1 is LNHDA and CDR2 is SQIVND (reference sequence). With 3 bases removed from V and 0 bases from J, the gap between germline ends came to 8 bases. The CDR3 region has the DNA TGTGCCAGTAGTATCGGAGGGACAACTAATGAAAAACTGTTTTTT. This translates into CASSIGGTTNEKLFF.

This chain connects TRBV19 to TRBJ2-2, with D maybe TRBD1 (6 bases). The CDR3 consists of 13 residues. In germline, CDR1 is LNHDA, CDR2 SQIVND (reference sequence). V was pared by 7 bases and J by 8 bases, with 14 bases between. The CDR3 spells CASKSGGEGELFF. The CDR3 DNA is TGTGCCAGTAAATCTGGGGGCGAGGGGGAGCTGTTTTTT.

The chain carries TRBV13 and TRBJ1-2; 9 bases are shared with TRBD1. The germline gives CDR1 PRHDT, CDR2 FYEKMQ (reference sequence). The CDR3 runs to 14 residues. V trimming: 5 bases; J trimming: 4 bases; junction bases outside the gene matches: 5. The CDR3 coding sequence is TGTGCCAGCAGCACGGACAGGGGAATCTATGGCTACACCTTC. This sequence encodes CASSTDRGIYGYTF.

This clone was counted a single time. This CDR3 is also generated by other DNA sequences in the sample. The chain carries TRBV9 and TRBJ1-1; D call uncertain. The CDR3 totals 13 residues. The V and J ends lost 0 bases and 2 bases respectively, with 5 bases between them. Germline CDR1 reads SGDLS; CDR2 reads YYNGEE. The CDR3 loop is CASSVDLNTEAFF. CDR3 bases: TGTGCCAGCAGCGTAGATTTAAACACTGAAGCTTTCTTT.

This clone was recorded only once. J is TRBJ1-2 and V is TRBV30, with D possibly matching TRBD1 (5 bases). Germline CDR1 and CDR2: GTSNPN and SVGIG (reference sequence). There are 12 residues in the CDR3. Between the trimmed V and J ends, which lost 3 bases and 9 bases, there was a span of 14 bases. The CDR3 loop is CAWRPGGGSYTF. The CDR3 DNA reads TGTGCCTGGAGGCCCGGTGGGGGAAGCTACACCTTC.